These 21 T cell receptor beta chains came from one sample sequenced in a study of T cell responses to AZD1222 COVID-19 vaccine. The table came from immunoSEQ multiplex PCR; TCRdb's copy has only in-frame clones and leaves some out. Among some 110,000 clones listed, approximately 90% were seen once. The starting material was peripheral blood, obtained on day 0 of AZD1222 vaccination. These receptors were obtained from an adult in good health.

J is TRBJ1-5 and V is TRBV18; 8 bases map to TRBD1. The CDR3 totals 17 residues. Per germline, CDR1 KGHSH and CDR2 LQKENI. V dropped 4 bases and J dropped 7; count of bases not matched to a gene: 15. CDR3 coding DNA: TGTGCCAGCTCACGAGGACAGGGTCTGCAAGCAGGGCAGCCCCAGCATTTT. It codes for CASSRGQGLQAGQPQHF.

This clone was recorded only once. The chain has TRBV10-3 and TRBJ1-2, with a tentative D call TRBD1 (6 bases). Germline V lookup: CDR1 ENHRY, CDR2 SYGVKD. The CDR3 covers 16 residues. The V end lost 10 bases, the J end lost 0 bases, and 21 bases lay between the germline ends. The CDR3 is CATGGDTGQTNYGYTF. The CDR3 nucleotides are TGTGCCACGGGGGGGGACACCGGACAAACTAACTATGGCTACACCTTC.

The CDR3 loop is CASSSEAEAFF. In DNA, the CDR3 is TGTGCCAGCAGCTCTGAGGCTGAAGCTTTCTTT. The genes are TRBV9 and TRBJ1-1; the D is unclear. The CDR3 runs 11 residues. The V gene's germline CDR1 is SGDLS and CDR2 YYNGEE. V lost 4 bases, J lost 6 bases, and 7 bases lay in between. Based on the CDR3 plus reference TRBV9 and TRBJ1-1, the full variable domain is DSGVTQTPKHLITATGQRVTLRCSPRSGDLSVYWYQQSLDQGLQFLIQYYNGEERAKGNILERFSAQQFPDLHSELNLSSLELGDSALYFCASSSEAEAFFGQGTRLTVV.

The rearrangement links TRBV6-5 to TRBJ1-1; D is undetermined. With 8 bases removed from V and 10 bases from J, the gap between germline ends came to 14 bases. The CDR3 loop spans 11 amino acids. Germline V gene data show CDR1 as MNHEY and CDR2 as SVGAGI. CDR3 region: CASGVRRRAFF. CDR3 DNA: TGTGCCAGCGGGGTCAGGCGCAGAGCTTTCTTT.

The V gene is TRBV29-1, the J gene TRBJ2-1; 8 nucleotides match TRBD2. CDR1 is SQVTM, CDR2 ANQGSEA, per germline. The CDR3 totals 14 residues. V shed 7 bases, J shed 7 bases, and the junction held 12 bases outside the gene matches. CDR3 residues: CSGRQAGASNEQFF. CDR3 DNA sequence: TGCAGCGGCCGGCAAGCGGGAGCTTCGAATGAGCAGTTCTTC.

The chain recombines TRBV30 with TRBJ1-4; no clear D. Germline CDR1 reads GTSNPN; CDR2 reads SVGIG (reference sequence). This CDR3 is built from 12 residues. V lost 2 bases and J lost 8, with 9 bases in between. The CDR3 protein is CAWSFLREKLFF. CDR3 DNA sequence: TGTGCCTGGAGTTTCCTGAGGGAAAAACTGTTTTTT. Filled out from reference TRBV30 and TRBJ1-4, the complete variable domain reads SQTIHQWPATLVQPVGSPLSLECTVEGTSNPNLYWYRQAAGRGLQLLFYSVGIGQISSEVPQNLSASRPQDRQFILSSKKLLLSDSGFYLCAWSFLREKLFFGSGTQLSVL.

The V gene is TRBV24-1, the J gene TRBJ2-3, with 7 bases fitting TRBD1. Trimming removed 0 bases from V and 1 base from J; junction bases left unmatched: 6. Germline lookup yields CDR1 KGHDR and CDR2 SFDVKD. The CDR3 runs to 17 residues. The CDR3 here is CATSDLQPGTGTDTQYF. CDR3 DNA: TGTGCCACCAGTGATTTGCAGCCGGGGACAGGCACAGATACGCAGTATTTT.

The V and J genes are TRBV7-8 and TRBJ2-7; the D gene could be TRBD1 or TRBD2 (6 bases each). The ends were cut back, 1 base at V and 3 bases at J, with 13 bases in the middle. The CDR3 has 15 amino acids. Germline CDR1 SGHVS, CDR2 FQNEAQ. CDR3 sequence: CASSLEFRGDYEQYF. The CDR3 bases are TGTGCCAGCAGCTTAGAATTTAGGGGGGACTACGAGCAGTACTTC.

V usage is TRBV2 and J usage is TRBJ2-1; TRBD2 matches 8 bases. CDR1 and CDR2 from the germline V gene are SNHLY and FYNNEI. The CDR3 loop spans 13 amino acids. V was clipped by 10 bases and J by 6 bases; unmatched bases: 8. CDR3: CATGRGLSNEQFF. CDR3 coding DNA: TGTGCCACCGGGAGGGGACTATCCAATGAGCAGTTCTTC.

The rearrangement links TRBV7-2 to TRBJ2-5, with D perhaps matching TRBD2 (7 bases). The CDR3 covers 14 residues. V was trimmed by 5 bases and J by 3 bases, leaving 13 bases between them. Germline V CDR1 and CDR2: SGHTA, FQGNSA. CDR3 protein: CASSVGGAEETQYF. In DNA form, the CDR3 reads TGTGCCAGCAGCGTAGGGGGGGCCGAAGAGACCCAGTACTTC.

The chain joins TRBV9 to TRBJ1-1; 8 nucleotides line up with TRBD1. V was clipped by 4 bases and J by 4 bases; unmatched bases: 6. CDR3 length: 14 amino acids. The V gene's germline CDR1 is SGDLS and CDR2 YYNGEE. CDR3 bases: TGTGCCAGCAGCCCAAGGACAGGGCGCACTGAAGCTTTCTTT. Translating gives CASSPRTGRTEAFF.

The CDR3 loop reads CASSTLTGTNTEAFF. In nucleotides, the CDR3 is TGTGCCAGCAGTACCCTAACAGGGACGAACACTGAAGCTTTCTTT. The chain links TRBV6-2 or TRBV6-3 to TRBJ1-1; the D gene is possibly TRBD1 (6 bases). CDR1 MNHEY and CDR2 SVGEGT come from the germline V gene. V shed 5 bases and J shed 1 base, with 14 bases lying between them. The CDR3 spans 15 residues.

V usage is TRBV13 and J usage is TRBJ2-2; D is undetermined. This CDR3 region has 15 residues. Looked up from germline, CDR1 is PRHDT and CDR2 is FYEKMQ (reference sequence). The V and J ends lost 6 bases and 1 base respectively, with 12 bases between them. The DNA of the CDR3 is TGTGCCAGCAGGCCGGCCCAGGAGAACACCGGGGAGCTGTTTTTT. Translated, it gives CASRPAQENTGELFF.

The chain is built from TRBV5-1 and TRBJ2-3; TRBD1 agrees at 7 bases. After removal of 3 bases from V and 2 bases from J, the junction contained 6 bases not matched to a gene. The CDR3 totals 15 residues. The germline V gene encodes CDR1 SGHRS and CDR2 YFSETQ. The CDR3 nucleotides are TGCGCCAGCAGCTCTCGGACAGGACCCACAGATACGCAGTATTTT. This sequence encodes CASSSRTGPTDTQYF.

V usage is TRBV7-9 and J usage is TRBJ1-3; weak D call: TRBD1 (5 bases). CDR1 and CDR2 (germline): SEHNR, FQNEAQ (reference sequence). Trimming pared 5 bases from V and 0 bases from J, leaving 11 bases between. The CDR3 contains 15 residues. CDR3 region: CASSQGRPSGNTIYF. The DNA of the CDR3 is TGTGCCAGCAGCCAGGGTCGGCCCTCTGGAAACACCATATATTTT.

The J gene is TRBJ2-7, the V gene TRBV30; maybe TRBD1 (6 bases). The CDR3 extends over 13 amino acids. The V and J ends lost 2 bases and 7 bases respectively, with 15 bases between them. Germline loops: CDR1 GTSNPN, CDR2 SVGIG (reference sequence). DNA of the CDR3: TGTGCCTGGAGTCCACAGGGATACGGTGAGCAGTACTTC. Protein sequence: CAWSPQGYGEQYF. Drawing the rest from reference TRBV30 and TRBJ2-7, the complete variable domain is SQTIHQWPATLVQPVGSPLSLECTVEGTSNPNLYWYRQAAGRGLQLLFYSVGIGQISSEVPQNLSASRPQDRQFILSSKKLLLSDSGFYLCAWSPQGYGEQYFGPGTRLTVT.

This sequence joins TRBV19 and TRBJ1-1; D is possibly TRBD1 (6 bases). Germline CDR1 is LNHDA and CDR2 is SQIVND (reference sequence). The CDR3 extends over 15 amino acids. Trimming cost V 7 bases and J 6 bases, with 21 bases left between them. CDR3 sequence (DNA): TGTGCCAGTACCAATGGCTGGGCAGGGGCCGCTGAAGCTTTCTTT. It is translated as CASTNGWAGAAEAFF.

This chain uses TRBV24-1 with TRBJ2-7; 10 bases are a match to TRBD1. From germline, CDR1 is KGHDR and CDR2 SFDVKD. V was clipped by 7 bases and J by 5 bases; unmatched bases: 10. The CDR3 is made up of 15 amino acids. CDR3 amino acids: CATSSWDRGINEQYF. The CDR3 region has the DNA TGTGCCACCAGCTCCTGGGACAGGGGTATCAACGAGCAGTACTTC.

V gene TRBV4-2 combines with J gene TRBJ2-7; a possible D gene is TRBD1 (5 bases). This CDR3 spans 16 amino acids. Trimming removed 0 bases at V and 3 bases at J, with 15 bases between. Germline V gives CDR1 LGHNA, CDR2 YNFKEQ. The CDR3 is CASSQEVSTGHYEQYF. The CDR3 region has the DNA TGTGCCAGCAGCCAAGAGGTGAGCACAGGACACTACGAGCAGTACTTC.

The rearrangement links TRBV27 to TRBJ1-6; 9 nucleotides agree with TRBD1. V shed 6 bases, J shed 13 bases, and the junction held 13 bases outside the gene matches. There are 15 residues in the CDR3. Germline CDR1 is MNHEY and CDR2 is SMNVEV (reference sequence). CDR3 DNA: TGTGCCAGCAGGGAGGCGGGACAGGGTAATTTGCCCCTCCACTTT. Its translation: CASREAGQGNLPLHF.

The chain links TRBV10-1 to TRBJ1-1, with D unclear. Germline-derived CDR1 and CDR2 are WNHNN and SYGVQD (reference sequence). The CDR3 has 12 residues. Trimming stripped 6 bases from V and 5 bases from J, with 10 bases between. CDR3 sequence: CASRDHETEAFF. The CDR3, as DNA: TGCGCCAGCAGGGACCACGAGACTGAAGCTTTCTTT.